A single sample is the source of the 10 T cell receptor beta chains below, sequenced in a study of CD8 T cell repertoires and HIV-1 epitope variants. The antigens for these receptors are not known. Produced via immunoSEQ multiplex PCR; TCRdb's table is partial and in-frame only. The repertoire holds 2,100 or so clones, with 72% as singletons. Sequencing input: cultured CD8+ T cells derived from PBMCs. These receptors originate from a male donor with HIV.

The gene calls are TRBV10-1 and TRBJ1-1, with D tentatively TRBD1 (6 bases). Germline V lookup: CDR1 WNHNN, CDR2 SYGVQD (reference sequence). CDR3 size: 15 residues. With 5 bases removed from V and 3 bases from J, the gap between germline ends came to 16 bases. CDR3 amino acids: CASSRTRGGDTEAFF. CDR3 DNA: TGCGCCAGCAGTCGCACAAGGGGGGGGGACACTGAAGCTTTCTTT.

The chain employs TRBV28 and TRBJ2-1; D is perhaps TRBD2 (6 bases). The CDR3 sequence is 12 residues long. In germline, CDR1 is MDHEN, CDR2 SYDVKM. V lost 2 bases and J lost 9, with 8 bases in between. CDR3 DNA sequence: TGTGCCAGCAGTTTACAGGGAGGTGAGCAGTTCTTC. Translating gives CASSLQGGEQFF. The variable domain in full, completed from reference TRBV28 and TRBJ2-1, reads DVKVTQSSRYLVKRTGEKVFLECVQDMDHENMFWYRQDPGLGLRLIYFSYDVKMKEKGDIPEGYSVSREKKERFSLILESASTNQTSMYLCASSLQGGEQFFGPGTRLTVL.

The rearrangement uses TRBV15 and TRBJ1-4; TRBD1 might be the D (6 bases). V lost 0 bases, J lost 8 bases, and 10 bases lay in between. Germline CDR1 is LNHNV and CDR2 is YYDKDF (reference sequence). CDR3 length: 14 residues. The CDR3 DNA follows: TGTGCCACCAGCAGAGACAGGGGTGGGGAAAAACTGTTTTTT. This gives the protein CATSRDRGGEKLFF. The variable domain in full, completed from reference TRBV15 and TRBJ1-4, reads DAMVIQNPRYQVTQFGKPVTLSCSQTLNHNVMYWYQQKSSQAPKLLFHYYDKDFNNEADTPDNFQSRRPNTSFCFLDIRSPGLGDTAMYLCATSRDRGGEKLFFGSGTQLSVL.

This clone turned up a few times. The CDR3 protein is CAIIDRDKTIEAFF. CDR3 nucleotide sequence: TGTGCCATCATAGACCGGGACAAGACTATTGAAGCTTTCTTT. The rearrangement links TRBV10-3 to TRBJ1-1; possible D gene TRBD1, 6 bases. This CDR3 has 14 residues. Looked up from germline, CDR1 is ENHRY and CDR2 is SYGVKD. Trimming stripped 7 bases from V and 7 bases from J, with 19 bases between.

The chain carries TRBV4-2 and TRBJ2-1; 9 nucleotides agree with TRBD1. V was clipped by 0 bases and J by 8 bases; unmatched bases: 2. Germline CDR1 is LGHNA and CDR2 is YNFKEQ. CDR3 length equals 14 residues. CDR3 sequence (DNA): TGTGCCAGCAGCCAAGAGGACAGGGGATATGAGCAGTTCTTC. This codes for CASSQEDRGYEQFF.

The chain joins TRBV9 to TRBJ1-1; D unresolved. The length of the CDR3 is 15 residues. V was clipped by 4 bases and J by 1 base, with 14 bases between them. The germline V gene has CDR1 SGDLS and CDR2 YYNGEE. The CDR3 spells CASSPGGETNTEAFF. DNA for the CDR3: TGTGCCAGCAGCCCAGGCGGGGAAACGAACACTGAAGCTTTCTTT. The full variable domain, in which reference TRBV9 and TRBJ1-1 provide the parts outside the CDR3, is DSGVTQTPKHLITATGQRVTLRCSPRSGDLSVYWYQQSLDQGLQFLIQYYNGEERAKGNILERFSAQQFPDLHSELNLSSLELGDSALYFCASSPGGETNTEAFFGQGTRLTVV.

The chain recombines TRBV5-6 with TRBJ1-1; D remains ambiguous. Germline V gene sequence: CDR1 SGHDT, CDR2 YYEEEE. This CDR3 region has 15 residues. Trimming removed 0 bases from V and 0 bases from J, with 9 bases in between. Here the CDR3 reads CASSLGAAMNTEAFF. CDR3 coding DNA: TGTGCCAGCAGCTTGGGGGCAGCAATGAACACTGAAGCTTTCTTT. Complete variable domain (other parts from reference TRBV5-6 and TRBJ1-1): DAGVTQSPTHLIKTRGQQVTLRCSPKSGHDTVSWYQQALGQGPQFIFQYYEEEERQRGNFPDRFSGHQFPNYSSELNVNALLLGDSALYLCASSLGAAMNTEAFFGQGTRLTVV.

This chain links TRBV7-9 with TRBJ2-3; TRBD2 agrees at 11 bases. This CDR3 region has 15 residues. Germline CDR1 SEHNR, CDR2 FQNEAQ (reference sequence). J was trimmed by 4 bases and V by 5 bases; bases with no gene match: 5. In nucleotides, the CDR3 is TGTGCCAGCAGCACTACTAGCGGGGGACCAGATACGCAGTATTTT. As protein: CASSTTSGGPDTQYF.

This clone was seen a few times. This chain connects TRBV19 to TRBJ2-2; D unclear. Germline V gene data show CDR1 as LNHDA and CDR2 as SQIVND (reference sequence). Trimming took off 0 bases at V and 1 base at J, with 9 bases between the two ends. This CDR3 has 16 amino acids. Here the CDR3 DNA reads TGTGCCAGTAGTATAGATCTTCGTGGGAACACCGGGGAGCTGTTTTTT. Encoded protein: CASSIDLRGNTGELFF. Variable domain in full (rest from reference TRBV19 and TRBJ2-2): DGGITQSPKYLFRKEGQNVTLSCEQNLNHDAMYWYRQDPGQGLRLIYYSQIVNDFQKGDIAEGYSVSREKKESFPLTVTSAQKNPTAFYLCASSIDLRGNTGELFFGEGSRLTVL.

This chain connects TRBV7-4 to TRBJ2-7; D is perhaps TRBD2 (6 bases). Germline CDR1 SGHVT, CDR2 SQSDAQ. Trimming cost V 2 bases and J 6 bases, with 8 bases left between them. The CDR3 runs 12 residues. CDR3 loop: CASSLRAGEQYF. As DNA, the CDR3 is TGTGCCAGCAGCTTACGAGCGGGCGAGCAGTACTTC.